The rows below give T cell receptor beta chains drawn from one sample of a study of long-term antiretroviral therapy in people with HIV. Some clones are missing from TCRdb's copy, which holds only in-frame ones; the method was immunoSEQ multiplex PCR. The sample has about 18,000 clones, 80% to 90% seen once. The sequencing used unsorted PBMCs, collected 0.6 years after starting antiretroviral therapy. The receptors derive from a woman aged 18-29 years with HIV. The CDR3 runs from the conserved cysteine through the conserved F or W. D genes are given only for firm matches. Rows give clone size only sometimes, using once, few, many, or a class for an expanded clone.

d_call | j_call | v_call | cdr3_length | clone_size | cdr3_aa | cdr3_nt
. | TRBJ2-5 | TRBV4-3 | 14 | . | CASSHRAGTETQYF | TGCGCCAGCAGCCACCGGGCCGGAACAGAGACCCAGTACTTC
TRBD2 | TRBJ2-5 | TRBV7-2 | 15 | . | CASSLVGTGGRAQYF | TGTGCCAGCAGCTTAGTGGGCACGGGAGGTCGGGCCCAGTACTTC
. | TRBJ1-4 | TRBV6-5 | 13 | . | CASSYGRNEKLFF | TGTGCCAGCAGTTACGGCAGGAATGAAAAACTGTTTTTT
. | TRBJ1-1 | TRBV2 | 13 | . | CASSVQANTEAFF | TGTGCCAGCAGTGTCCAAGCGAACACTGAAGCTTTCTTT
. | TRBJ2-2 | TRBV9 | 14 | once | CASSVEWGEGELFF | TGTGCCAGCAGCGTCGAGTGGGGGGAAGGGGAGCTGTTTTTT
. | TRBJ1-2 | TRBV7-2 | 14 | . | CASSSFWGNYGYTF | TGTGCCAGCAGCTCGTTTTGGGGTAACTATGGCTACACCTTC
. | TRBJ2-7 | TRBV6-5 | 12 | . | CASSYGGNEQYF | TGTGCCAGCAGTTACGGGGGAAACGAGCAGTACTTC
. | TRBJ2-7 | TRBV19 | 18 | . | CASSSVKGSGAVTYEQYF | TGTGCCAGTAGTAGCGTAAAGGGATCGGGGGCCGTTACCTACGAGCAGTACTTC
. | TRBJ2-6 | TRBV27 | 19 | . | CASSLWGPPGTSGANVLTF | TGTGCCAGCAGTTTATGGGGGCCCCCGGGGACGTCTGGGGCCAACGTCCTGACTTTC
. | TRBJ1-2 | TRBV27 | 15 | . | CASSLWGEGRAGYTF | TGTGCCAGCAGTTTATGGGGTGAGGGGAGGGCCGGCTACACCTTC
. | TRBJ1-5 | TRBV28 | 14 | few | CASSLNLGGQPQHF | TGTGCCAGCAGTTTAAACCTCGGGGGCCAGCCCCAGCATTTT
. | TRBJ1-6 | TRBV6-1 | 19 | . | CASSARGVRGSSYNSPLHF | TGTGCCAGCAGTGCGAGGGGGGTTAGGGGGAGCTCCTATAATTCACCCCTCCACTTT
. | TRBJ2-1 | TRBV5-1 | 14 | few | CASSGRDNYNEQFF | TGCGCCAGCAGCGGCCGGGACAACTACAATGAGCAGTTCTTC
. | TRBJ1-1 | TRBV5-1 | 14 | . | CASEKGAGGTEAFF | TGCGCCAGCGAAAAAGGGGCCGGGGGCACTGAAGCTTTCTTT
. | TRBJ2-3 | TRBV5-4 | 12 | . | CASSIGWNTQYF | TGTGCCAGCAGCATTGGATGGAATACGCAGTATTTT
. | TRBJ2-2 | TRBV28 | 18 | . | CASSLPLGEGARTGELFF | TGTGCCAGCAGTTTACCCCTTGGGGAGGGGGCGAGAACCGGGGAGCTGTTTTTT
. | TRBJ2-7 | TRBV7-9 | 11 | few | CASSVDSEQYF | TGTGCCAGCAGCGTAGATTCCGAGCAGTACTTC
TRBD1 | TRBJ1-2 | TRBV5-1 | 18 | . | CASSLVPTGRGRNYGYTF | TGCGCCAGCAGCCTCGTACCGACTGGCAGGGGGAGGAACTATGGCTACACCTTC
TRBD2 | TRBJ2-7 | TRBV28 | 15 | few | CASSATSGSSYEQYF | TGTGCCAGCAGTGCCACTAGCGGGAGCTCCTACGAGCAGTACTTC
. | TRBJ2-7 | TRBV6-1 | 13 | . | CASSEELGYEQYF | TGTGCCAGCAGTGAAGAACTAGGGTACGAGCAGTACTTC
TRBD2 | TRBJ2-7 | TRBV7-2 | 15 | . | CASSLNLAGSYEQYF | TGTGCCAGCAGCTTAAACCTAGCGGGGAGTTACGAGCAGTACTTC
. | TRBJ1-4 | TRBV7-8 | 13 | . | CASSSEGDEKLFF | TGTGCCAGCAGCTCGGAAGGGGATGAAAAACTGTTTTTT
TRBD1 | TRBJ2-2 | TRBV5-1 | 15 | . | CASSAVGQGAGELFF | TGCGCCAGCAGCGCCGTGGGACAGGGGGCCGGGGAGCTGTTTTTT
. | TRBJ2-1 | TRBV21-1 | 16 | . | CASSKGSSGEGNEQFF | TGTGCCAGCAGCAAAGGTTCTAGCGGGGAAGGAAATGAGCAGTTCTTC
. | TRBJ2-1 | TRBV9 | 15 | . | CASSFSGIRGNEQFF | TGTGCCAGCAGCTTCTCCGGGATCCGCGGCAATGAGCAGTTCTTC
. | TRBJ1-1 | TRBV6-4 | 13 | . | CASRQDMNTEAFF | TGTGCCAGCAGACAGGACATGAACACTGAAGCTTTCTTT
. | TRBJ1-2 | TRBV5-4 | 15 | . | CASSRESAEVYGYTF | TGTGCCAGCAGCAGGGAATCGGCAGAAGTCTATGGCTACACCTTC
. | TRBJ1-2 | TRBV27 | 16 | . | CASSLTRGRANYGYTF | TGTGCCAGCAGTTTAACACGGGGCAGGGCTAACTATGGCTACACCTTC
. | TRBJ2-1 | TRBV19 | 14 | . | CASSIGANYNEQFF | TGTGCCAGTAGTATAGGGGCGAACTACAATGAGCAGTTCTTC
. | TRBJ2-7 | TRBV30 | 13 | . | CAWRGNGPYEQYF | TGTGCCTGGAGGGGGAATGGCCCCTACGAGCAGTACTTC
. | TRBJ1-1 | TRBV5-1 | 15 | . | CASSYNSPQNTEAFF | TGCGCCAGCTCCTATAACTCACCGCAGAACACTGAAGCTTTCTTT
. | TRBJ1-1 | TRBV5-4 | 13 | . | CASSLAGDTEAFF | TGTGCCAGCAGCTTGGCAGGGGACACTGAAGCTTTCTTT
. | TRBJ2-5 | TRBV11-2 | 15 | once | CASSLAPAAWETQYF | TGTGCCAGCAGCTTAGCTCCGGCTGCTTGGGAGACCCAGTACTTC
TRBD1 | TRBJ1-2 | TRBV28 | 12 | . | CASSLAGGGYTF | TGTGCCAGCAGTTTAGCAGGGGGAGGCTACACCTTC
. | TRBJ1-1 | TRBV5-6 | 13 | . | CASSEGMNTEAFF | TGTGCCAGCAGCGAGGGGATGAACACTGAAGCTTTCTTT
TRBD2 | TRBJ2-1 | TRBV4-2 | 15 | . | CASSPGGTSVDEQFF | TGTGCCAGCAGCCCGGGGGGAACTAGCGTCGATGAGCAGTTCTTC